This T cell receptor beta chain was recovered during a study of T cell changes during pregnancy in multiple sclerosis. Sequencing was performed with immunoSEQ multiplex PCR; in TCRdb, only in-frame clones are kept and a portion is missing. The sample consists of about 38,000 clones, 85% to 95% of them appearing once. The CDR3 is 13 residues long. Germline assignment: CDR1 MNHEY and CDR2 SVGAGI. Trimming cost V 2 bases and J 1 base, with 5 bases left between them. This receptor was taken from a female donor with multiple sclerosis, enrolled in a pregnancy study. The material sequenced was CD8+ T cells from peripheral blood mononuclear cells, taken in the third trimester of pregnancy. V gene TRBV6-5 combines with J gene TRBJ1-1; TRBD1 is a possible D gene (5 bases). This chain's CDR3 is CASSYTGNTEAFF. For the CDR3, the DNA is TGTGCCAGCAGTTACACAGGGAACACTGAAGCTTTCTTT.